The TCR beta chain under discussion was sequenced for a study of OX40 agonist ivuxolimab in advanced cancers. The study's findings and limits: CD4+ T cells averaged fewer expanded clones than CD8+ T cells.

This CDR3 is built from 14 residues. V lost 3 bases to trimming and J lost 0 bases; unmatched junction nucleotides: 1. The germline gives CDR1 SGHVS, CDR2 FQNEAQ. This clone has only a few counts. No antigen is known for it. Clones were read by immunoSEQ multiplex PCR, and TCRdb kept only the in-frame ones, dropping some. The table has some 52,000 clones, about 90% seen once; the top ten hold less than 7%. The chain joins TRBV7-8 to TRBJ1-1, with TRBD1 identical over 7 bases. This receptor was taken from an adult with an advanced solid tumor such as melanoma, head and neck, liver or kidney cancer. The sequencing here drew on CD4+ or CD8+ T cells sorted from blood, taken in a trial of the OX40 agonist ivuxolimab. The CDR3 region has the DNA TGTGCCAGCAGCTTTGACAGGGTGAACACTGAAGCTTTCTTT. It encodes CASSFDRVNTEAFF.